This record looks at one T cell receptor (beta chain) sequence and its context. This clone was seen only a few times. Its antigen has not been determined. No much larger clonotype is one base removed from it; base qualities were not supplied. The entire isolated RNA was reverse transcribed using the High Capacity cDNA Reverse Transcription Kit, and thus expressed TCRB transcripts were sequenced. Deep immunoSEQ sequencing was applied to naive, central memory and regulatory T cell samples, giving an average of about 3.8 million total reads per sample. Sorted cells were lysed in RLT buffer, and RNA was extracted using DNase-treated RNeasy Micro or Mini kits according to cell number. To prevent cross-contamination, each cell subset was processed individually, whereas patient and healthy donor samples were processed jointly. The immunoSEQ multiplex PCR was used to amplify TCRB sequences from cDNA, yielding 87-bp fragments that span the CDR3 region. The amplicons were sequenced using the Illumina HiSeq platform. The authors' pipeline ran thus. PCR bias was corrected computationally using synthetic template baselines, and reads within Hamming distance 2 were collapsed, with unmergeable singletons discarded. Reads were aligned against IMGT so that V, D and J genes, CDR3 length and insertions or deletions at six rearrangement sites could be assigned. Within each subset, clonotype counts were normalized to the number of sorted cells before true diversity and Gini coefficients were calculated with the tcR R package. The overlap coefficient, calculated on TCRB nucleotide sequences, was used to measure repertoire sharing. Drawn from immuneACCESS, this table holds only the in-frame rearrangements with V and J called that TCRdb kept. Clones are partly lost; checked studies trace under half to an unresolved V gene and leave the rest unexplained. V and J calls and clone size are those listed in that table; D and trimming were worked out from the DNA. A total of almost 350,000 clones appear in this sample, 7% to 9% of them only once. The leading ten clones occupy around 0.44% of the sample.

From the germline V gene, CDR1 is LGHNA and CDR2 is YNFKEQ. V drops 6 bases and J drops 2 bases, leaving 17 bases in between. Reading from cysteine to phenylalanine, the CDR3 counts 15 amino acids. Only the CDR3 region is kept as DNA, spanning 45 bases read in frame from base 1. Each donor gave one peripheral blood draw, averaging roughly 120 mL, which was collected into heparinised tubes. Naive, central memory, regulatory and stem cell-like memory CD4+ T cells were sorted on a BD FACSAria II using a panel including CD45RO, CCR7, CD25, CD127, CD95 and CD27. Purity was above 95% for every sorted population. PBMCs were isolated right away by Lymphoprep density gradient centrifugation and were stained directly, without culture. So that batch effects would be minimized, each experiment stained and sorted samples in pairs, pairing one healthy donor with one patient. This record comes from a study of beta chain features in type 1 diabetes (dated by TCRdb to the late 2010s). About the study as a whole: Patients and healthy donors did not differ in mean age, gender distribution, total cell number or subset yield. A total of some 100,000,000 sorted cells were examined across all samples, and a strong correlation was observed between cell number per subset and RNA yield. The study compared TCRB repertoires of sorted circulating CD4+ T cell subsets between recently diagnosed type 1 diabetes patients and matched healthy donors. Whereas all 30 or so donors provided naive and central memory subsets, regulatory and stem cell-like memory subsets were isolated from just 8 patients and roughly 8 healthy donors.

The study at large found these results: Shorter templates might have been favored by PCR, but patient and control samples were amplified and corrected together, so both groups would have been affected equally by any skew. Naive, central memory and regulatory TCRB repertoires appeared to be more alike among patients than among healthy donors. Because cDNA rather than genomic DNA was sequenced, highly expressing activated cells could have been over-represented, although no difference in activation and CD3 levels was found between groups. Because the HLA sub-analyses included only small numbers of individuals, any influence of HLA type on TCRB rearrangement was left unresolved. At VDJ recombination sites, type 1 diabetes patients had fewer insertions and more deleted nucleotides, which implies abnormalities in thymic rearrangement. A moderate but significant shortening of TCRB CDR3 length was observed in type 1 diabetes patients in all four CD4+ subsets.

This clonotype was obtained from a woman between 18 and 30 years old in good health. The sequenced sample consisted of central memory CD4+ T cells from blood. The rearranged chain carries TRBV4-2 and TRBJ2-7, with a weak D call of TRBD2 (5 bases match). The bases are TGTGCCAGCAGGGACTTAGGGCAGCCAACCTACGAGCAGTACTTC. Its translation is CASRDLGQPTYEQYF.